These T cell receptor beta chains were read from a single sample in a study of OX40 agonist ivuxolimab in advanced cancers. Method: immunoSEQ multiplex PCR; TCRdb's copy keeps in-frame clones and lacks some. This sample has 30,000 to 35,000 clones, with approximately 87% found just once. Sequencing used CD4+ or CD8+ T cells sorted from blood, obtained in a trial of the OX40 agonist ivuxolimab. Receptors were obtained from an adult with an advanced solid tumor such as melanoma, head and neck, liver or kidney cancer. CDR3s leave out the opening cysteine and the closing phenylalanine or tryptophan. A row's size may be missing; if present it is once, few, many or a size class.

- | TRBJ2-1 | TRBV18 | ASSPGDYGNEQF
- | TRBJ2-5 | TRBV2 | ASSEGQGVALETQY
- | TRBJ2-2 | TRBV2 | ASSFRQGSGELF
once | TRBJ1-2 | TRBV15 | ATSRAGPGGYT
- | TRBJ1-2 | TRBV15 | ATSRDYSGGGYT
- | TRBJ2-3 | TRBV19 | ASTPRAGASTDTQY
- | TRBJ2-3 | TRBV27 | ASSLSLAGVLLGDTQY
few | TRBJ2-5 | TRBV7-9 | ASSPRTEETQY
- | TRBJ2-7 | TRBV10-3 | AISELGGRRAYEQY
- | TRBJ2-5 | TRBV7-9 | ASKDLRQGVRETQY
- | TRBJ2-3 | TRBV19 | ASSIGGPDTQY
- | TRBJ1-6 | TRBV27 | ASSPRTGRRGNSPLH
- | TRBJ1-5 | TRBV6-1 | ASSGPRGGGRDNQPQH
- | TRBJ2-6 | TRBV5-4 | ASSLDPGANVLT
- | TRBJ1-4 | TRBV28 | ASSLARGELF
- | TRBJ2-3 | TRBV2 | ASRALAGVADTQY
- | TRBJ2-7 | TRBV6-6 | AIQGEFYEQY